The clone carrying this T cell receptor (beta chain) was seen once. The record originates from a study of shared clonotypes between healthy human individuals. Clones were read by immunoSEQ multiplex PCR, and TCRdb kept only the in-frame ones, dropping some. Counted here are approximately 2,000,000 clones, around 92% occurring once; the ten biggest clones make up more than 0.35%. Per the germline V gene, CDR1 is SGHDN and CDR2 is FVKESK. The length of the CDR3 is 15 residues. V gave up 4 bases and J gave up 1 base, with 13 bases separating them. The receptor's source is a man between 18 and 29 years old in good health. Some clones in this sample may be carry-over from other donors' samples. The genes are TRBV14 and TRBJ1-1; D not resolved. Sequencing used naive CD4+ T cells from PBMCs. As for subset: CD45RA+ positively selected. The CDR3 DNA reads as TGTGCCAGCAGCCTCCAACAACTACCGAACACTGAAGCTTTCTTT. This codes for CASSLQQLPNTEAFF.